These 15 T cell receptor beta chains share one sample of origin, sequenced in a study of T cell responses to AZD1222 COVID-19 vaccine. The protocol was immunoSEQ multiplex PCR, while the TCRdb copy is restricted to in-frame clones and leaves out a portion. Among under 150,000 clones listed, 85% to 95% were seen once. The sample here was peripheral blood, taken on day 0 of AZD1222 vaccination. The source is an adult in good health.

This clone was seen just once. The V call is TRBV29-1, the J call TRBJ2-4; tentative D call: TRBD1 (6 bases). The V gene lost 7 bases and the J gene lost 3 bases, with 19 bases spanning the gap. Germline V gene lookup returns CDR1 SQVTM and CDR2 ANQGSEA. This CDR3 has 15 residues. CDR3 sequence: CSATADRLVKNIQYF. The CDR3 nucleotides are TGCAGCGCTACGGCTGACAGGTTGGTCAAAAACATTCAGTACTTC.

The rearrangement links TRBV6-2 or TRBV6-3 to TRBJ2-7, with 8 bases lining up with TRBD1. Trimming took 5 bases from V and 2 from J; bases not matched to a gene: 8. From germline, CDR1 is MNHEY and CDR2 SVGEGT. CDR3 length equals 15 residues. The CDR3 spells CASSRTGGMTYEQYF. The CDR3 coding sequence is TGTGCCAGCAGTAGAACAGGGGGGATGACCTACGAGCAGTACTTC.

The rearrangement joins TRBV9 to TRBJ1-2; 7 nucleotides agree with TRBD1. This CDR3 contains 14 residues. Germline-derived CDR1 and CDR2 are SGDLS and YYNGEE. V lost 2 bases to trimming and J lost 8 bases; unmatched junction nucleotides: 9. The CDR3 DNA is TGTGCCAGCAGCGTGGAGGCTACAGGGGCCGGCTACACCTTC. This sequence encodes CASSVEATGAGYTF. The variable domain in full, with the rest retrieved from reference TRBV9 and TRBJ1-2, is DSGVTQTPKHLITATGQRVTLRCSPRSGDLSVYWYQQSLDQGLQFLIQYYNGEERAKGNILERFSAQQFPDLHSELNLSSLELGDSALYFCASSVEATGAGYTFGSGTRLTVV.

V gene TRBV4-3 combines with J gene TRBJ2-5; D gene uncertain. The CDR3 consists of 13 residues. Germline V gene lookup returns CDR1 LGHNA and CDR2 YSLEER. V lost 0 bases and J 5 bases, leaving 7 bases between the germline ends. The CDR3 region is CASSQEGSETQYF. The DNA of the CDR3 is TGCGCCAGCAGCCAAGAAGGGTCGGAGACCCAGTACTTC.

The chain employs TRBV6-4 and TRBJ2-3, with TRBD2 as a possible D gene (7 bases). Germline-derived CDR1 and CDR2 are MRHNA and SNTAGT. V lost 0 bases and J lost 3, with 13 bases in between. The CDR3 has 16 amino acids. The CDR3 loop is CASSDSSGGSTDTQYF. CDR3 DNA: TGTGCCAGCAGTGACTCTTCGGGGGGCTCGACAGATACGCAGTATTTT.

This chain joins TRBV23-1 and TRBJ1-5; possible D gene TRBD1, 5 bases. TRBV23-1 is marked as an open reading frame, function uncertain. The CDR3 runs to 18 residues. Trimming left V 3 bases short and J 7 bases short, with 25 bases between. Here the CDR3 reads CASSQSTLRDLWGQPQHF. For the CDR3, the DNA is TGCGCCAGCAGTCAGTCAACTCTCCGGGACCTCTGGGGGCAGCCCCAGCATTTT.

V and J are TRBV5-8 and TRBJ2-7, with D perhaps TRBD2 (5 bases). The V end lost 2 bases, the J end lost 2 bases, and 11 bases lay between the germline ends. CDR1 and CDR2 from the germline V gene are SGHTS and YDEGEE. CDR3 length equals 14 residues. CDR3 protein: CASSLLGLTYEQYF. In DNA, the CDR3 is TGTGCCAGCAGCTTACTAGGATTAACCTACGAGCAGTACTTC.

This chain uses TRBV6-5 with TRBJ1-5; D remains ambiguous. Germline lookup yields CDR1 MNHEY and CDR2 SVGAGI. This CDR3 comprises 14 residues. The V end lost 2 bases, the J end lost 5 bases, and 10 bases lay between the germline ends. This CDR3 reads CASSYRVRDQPQHF. The CDR3 DNA is TGTGCCAGCAGTTACCGGGTACGAGATCAGCCCCAGCATTTT.

A word on this clone: The germline gene is not matched at one end of the junction; a read error may be the cause. The chain joins TRBV27 to TRBJ2-6; D not resolved. The CDR3 length is 13 residues. CDR1 is MNHEY, CDR2 SMNVEV, per germline (reference sequence). CDR3 residues: CASSISGANVLTF. The CDR3 nucleotides are TGTGCCAGCAGTATATCTGGGGCCAACGTCCTGACTTTC. The whole variable domain, filled in from reference TRBV27 and TRBJ2-6, reads EAQVTQNPRYLITVTGKKLTVTCSQNMNHEYMSWYRQDPGLGLRQIYYSMNVEVTDKGDVPEGYKVSRKEKRNFPLILESPSPNQTSLYFCASSISGANVLTFGAGSRLTVL.

The chain employs TRBV12-3 or TRBV12-4 and TRBJ1-2; D gene ambiguous. CDR3 length equals 12 residues. Trimming pared 10 bases from V and 3 bases from J, leaving 12 bases between. The CDR3 nucleotides read TGTGCCATCGAGGGCGCAGACTATGGCTACACCTTC. This sequence encodes CAIEGADYGYTF.

The rearrangement uses TRBV21-1 and TRBJ1-5. TRBV21-1 is tagged as a pseudogene. The CDR3 is 15 amino acids. This CDR3 reads CASNWEGMSNQPQHF. DNA for the CDR3: TGTGCCAGCAACTGGGAGGGGATGAGCAATCAGCCCCAGCATTTT.

The CDR3 coding sequence is TGTGCCAGCGGGGGGTGGGAGACTGAAGCTTTCTTT. Translating gives CASGGWETEAFF. V usage is TRBV6-5 and J usage is TRBJ1-1; a possible D gene is TRBD1 (5 bases). Deletions cut 8 bases from V and 5 bases from J, with 12 bases between. Per germline, CDR1 MNHEY and CDR2 SVGAGI. The CDR3 contains 12 residues.

This sequence joins TRBV7-2 and TRBJ1-3, with D unresolved. Germline-derived CDR1 and CDR2 are SGHTA and FQGNSA. This CDR3 is 16 amino acids long. V gave up 1 base and J gave up 2 bases, with 12 bases separating them. CDR3 in DNA: TGTGCCAGCAGCTTAGGAGACCCTCGAGCTGGAAACACCATATATTTT. Residues: CASSLGDPRAGNTIYF.

The chain employs TRBV19 and TRBJ2-3; the match to TRBD1 covers 9 bases. The CDR3 has 15 residues. The germline V gene has CDR1 LNHDA and CDR2 SQIVND (reference sequence). V lost 6 bases to trimming and J lost 4 bases; unmatched junction nucleotides: 8. The CDR3 reads CASRETGGGPDTQYF. CDR3 in DNA: TGTGCCAGTAGGGAGACAGGGGGGGGCCCAGATACGCAGTATTTT.

The chain is built from TRBV29-1 and TRBJ1-2; a weak D match, TRBD1 (5 bases). Germline lookup yields CDR1 SQVTM and CDR2 ANQGSEA. V lost 3 bases, J lost 11 bases, and 10 bases lay in between. This CDR3 contains 10 residues. The CDR3 nucleotides are TGCAGCGTTGACAGGGAAAGGTACACCTTC. Translated: CSVDRERYTF.